This T cell receptor beta chain originates from a study of blood T cell repertoires in COVID-19. Study details: Sites in the United States, Italy and Spain provided acute and convalescent COVID-19 samples.

The CDR3 is 12 amino acids. TCRdb keeps only in-frame clones here, not all; method: immunoSEQ multiplex PCR. The sample contains under 200,000 clones, approximately 80% of which appear only once. The V call is TRBV21-1, the J call TRBJ2-5; TRBD2 was called by the table and not checked on the DNA. TRBV21-1 is a documented pseudogene. The sample consisted of peripheral blood. This TCR was recovered from a woman aged 60-75 years with acute or convalescent COVID-19. Written as DNA, the CDR3 is TGTGCCAGCAGCAGTCGAGGGGAGACCCAGTACTTC. This encodes CASSSRGETQYF.